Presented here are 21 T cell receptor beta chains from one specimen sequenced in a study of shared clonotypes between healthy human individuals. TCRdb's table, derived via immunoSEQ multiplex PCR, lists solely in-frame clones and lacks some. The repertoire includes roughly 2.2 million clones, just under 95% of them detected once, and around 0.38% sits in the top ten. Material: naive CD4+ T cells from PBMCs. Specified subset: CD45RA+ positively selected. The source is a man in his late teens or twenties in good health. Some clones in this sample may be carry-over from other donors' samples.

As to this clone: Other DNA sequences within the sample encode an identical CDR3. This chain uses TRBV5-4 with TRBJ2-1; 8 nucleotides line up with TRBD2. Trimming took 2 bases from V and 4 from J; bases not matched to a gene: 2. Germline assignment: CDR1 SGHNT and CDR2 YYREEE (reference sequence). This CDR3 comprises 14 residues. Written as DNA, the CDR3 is TGTGCCAGCAGCTTTGGGACTAGTTACAATGAGCAGTTCTTC. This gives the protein CASSFGTSYNEQFF.

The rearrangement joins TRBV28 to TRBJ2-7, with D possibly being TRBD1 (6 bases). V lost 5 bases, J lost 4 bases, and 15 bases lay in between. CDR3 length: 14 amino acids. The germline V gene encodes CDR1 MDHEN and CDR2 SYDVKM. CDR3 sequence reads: CASSPGEVLYEQYF. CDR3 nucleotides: TGTGCCAGCAGTCCAGGGGAAGTGTTGTACGAGCAGTACTTC.

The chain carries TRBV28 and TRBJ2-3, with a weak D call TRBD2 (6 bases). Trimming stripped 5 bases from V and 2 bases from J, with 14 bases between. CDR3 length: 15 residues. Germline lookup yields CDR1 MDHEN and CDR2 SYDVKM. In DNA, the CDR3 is TGTGCCAGCAGTCCATTGGCGGGGTACACAGATACGCAGTATTTT. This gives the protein CASSPLAGYTDTQYF.

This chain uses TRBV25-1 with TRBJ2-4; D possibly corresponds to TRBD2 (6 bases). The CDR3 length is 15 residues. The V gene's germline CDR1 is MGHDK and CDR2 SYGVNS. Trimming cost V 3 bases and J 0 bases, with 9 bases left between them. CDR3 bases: TGTGCCAGCAGTGATTTGGGACTAGCCAAAAACATTCAGTACTTC. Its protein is CASSDLGLAKNIQYF.

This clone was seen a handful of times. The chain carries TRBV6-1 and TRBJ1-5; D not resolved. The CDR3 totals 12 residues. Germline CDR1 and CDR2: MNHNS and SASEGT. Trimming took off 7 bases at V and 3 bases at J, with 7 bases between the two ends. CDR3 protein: CASNQNNQPQHF. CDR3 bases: TGTGCCAGCAACCAGAACAATCAGCCCCAGCATTTT.

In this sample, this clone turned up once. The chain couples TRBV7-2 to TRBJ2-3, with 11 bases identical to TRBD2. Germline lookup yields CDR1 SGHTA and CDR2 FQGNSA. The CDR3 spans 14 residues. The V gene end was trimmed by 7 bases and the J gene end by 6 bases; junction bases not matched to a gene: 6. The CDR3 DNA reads TGTGCCAGCAACCGGGGACTAGCGGTCGATACGCAGTATTTT. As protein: CASNRGLAVDTQYF.

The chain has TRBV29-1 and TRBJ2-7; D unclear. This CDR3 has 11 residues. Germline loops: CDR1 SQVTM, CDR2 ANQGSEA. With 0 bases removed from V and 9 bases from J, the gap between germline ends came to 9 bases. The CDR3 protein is CSVEDRLVQYF. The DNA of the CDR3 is TGCAGCGTTGAAGACAGGCTGGTGCAGTACTTC.

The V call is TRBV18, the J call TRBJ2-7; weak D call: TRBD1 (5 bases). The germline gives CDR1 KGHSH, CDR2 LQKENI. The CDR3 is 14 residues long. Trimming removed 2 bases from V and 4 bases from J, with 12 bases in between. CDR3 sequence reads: CASSPSAGPYEQYF. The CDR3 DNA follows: TGTGCCAGCTCACCATCGGCAGGGCCGTACGAGCAGTACTTC.

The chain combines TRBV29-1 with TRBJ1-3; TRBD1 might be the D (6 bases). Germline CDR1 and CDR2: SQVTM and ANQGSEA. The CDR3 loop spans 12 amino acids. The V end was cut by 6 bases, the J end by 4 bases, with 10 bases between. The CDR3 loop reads CSVVQGGNTIYF. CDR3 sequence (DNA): TGCAGCGTCGTACAGGGCGGAAACACCATATATTTT.

The CDR3 DNA reads TGTGCCAGCTCCCTGGGACAAGGAGATAAGTTTTTT. Translated: CASSLGQGDKFF. The V gene is TRBV18, the J gene TRBJ2-2; perhaps TRBD1 as D (6 bases). V was cut by 6 bases and J by 16 bases, with 18 bases left in between. The germline gives CDR1 KGHSH, CDR2 LQKENI. The CDR3 length is 12 residues.

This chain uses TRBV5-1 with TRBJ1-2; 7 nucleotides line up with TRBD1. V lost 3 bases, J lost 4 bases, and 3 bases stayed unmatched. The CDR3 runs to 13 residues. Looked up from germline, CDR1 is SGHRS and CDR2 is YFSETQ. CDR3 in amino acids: CASSSGQIYGYTF. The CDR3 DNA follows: TGCGCCAGCAGCTCGGGACAGATCTATGGCTACACCTTC.

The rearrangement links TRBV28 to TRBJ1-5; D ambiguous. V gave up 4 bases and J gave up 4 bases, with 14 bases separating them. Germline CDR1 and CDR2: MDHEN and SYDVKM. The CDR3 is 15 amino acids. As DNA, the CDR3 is TGTGCCAGCAGTTCCACCAGCGGCGTGAATCAGCCCCAGCATTTT. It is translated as CASSSTSGVNQPQHF.

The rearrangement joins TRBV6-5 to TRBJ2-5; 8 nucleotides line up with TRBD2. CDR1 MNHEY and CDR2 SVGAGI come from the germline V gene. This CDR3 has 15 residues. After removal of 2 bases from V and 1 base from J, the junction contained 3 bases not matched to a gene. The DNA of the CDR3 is TGTGCCAGCAGTTACAACGGACTAGCCCAAGAGACCCAGTACTTC. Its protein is CASSYNGLAQETQYF.

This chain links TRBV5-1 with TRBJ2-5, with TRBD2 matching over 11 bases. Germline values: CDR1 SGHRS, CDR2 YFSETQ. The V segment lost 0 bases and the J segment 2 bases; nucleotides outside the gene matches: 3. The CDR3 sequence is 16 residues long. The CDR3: CASSLGLAGMQETQYF. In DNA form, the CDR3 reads TGCGCCAGCAGCTTGGGACTAGCGGGGATGCAAGAGACCCAGTACTTC.

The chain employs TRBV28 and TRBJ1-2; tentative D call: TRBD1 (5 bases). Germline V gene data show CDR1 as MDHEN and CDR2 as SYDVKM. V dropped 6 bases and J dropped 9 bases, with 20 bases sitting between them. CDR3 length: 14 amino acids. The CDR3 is CASRVDWGVESYTF. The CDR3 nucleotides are TGTGCCAGCAGAGTAGATTGGGGGGTAGAGAGCTACACCTTC.

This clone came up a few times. Here the CDR3 DNA reads TGTGCCAGCAGTCAAATAAGGAACACTGAAGCTTTCTTT. It translates to CASSQIRNTEAFF. The chain employs TRBV27 and TRBJ1-1; D remains unclear. Germline V gene lookup returns CDR1 MNHEY and CDR2 SMNVEV (reference sequence). Trimming left V 5 bases short and J 1 base short, with 8 bases between. CDR3 size: 13 residues.

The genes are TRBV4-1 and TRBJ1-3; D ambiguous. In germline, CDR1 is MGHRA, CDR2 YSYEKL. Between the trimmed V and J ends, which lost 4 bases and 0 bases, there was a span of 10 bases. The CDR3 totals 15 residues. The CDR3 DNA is TGCGCCAGCAGCCCGCCCCTCAGCTCTGGAAACACCATATATTTT. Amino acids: CASSPPLSSGNTIYF.

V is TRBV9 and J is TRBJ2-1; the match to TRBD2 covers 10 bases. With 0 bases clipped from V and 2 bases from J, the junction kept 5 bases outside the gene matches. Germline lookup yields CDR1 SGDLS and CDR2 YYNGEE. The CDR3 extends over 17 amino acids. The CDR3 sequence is CASSVGGLAGAYNEQFF. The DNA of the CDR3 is TGTGCCAGCAGCGTAGGGGGGCTAGCGGGAGCCTACAATGAGCAGTTCTTC.

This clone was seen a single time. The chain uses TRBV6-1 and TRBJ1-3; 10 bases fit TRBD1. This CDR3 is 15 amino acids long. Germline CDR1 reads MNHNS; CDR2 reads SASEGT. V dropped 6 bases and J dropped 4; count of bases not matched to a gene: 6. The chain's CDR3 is CASRRDRGAGNTIYF. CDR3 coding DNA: TGTGCCAGCAGGAGGGACAGGGGTGCCGGAAACACCATATATTTT.

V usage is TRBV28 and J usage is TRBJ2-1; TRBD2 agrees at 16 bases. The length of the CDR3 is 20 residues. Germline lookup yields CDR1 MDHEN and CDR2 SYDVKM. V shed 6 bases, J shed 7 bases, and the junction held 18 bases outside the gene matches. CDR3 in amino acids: CASSSYNPGLAGGPRNEQFF. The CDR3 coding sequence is TGTGCCAGCAGCTCTTATAACCCGGGACTAGCGGGAGGGCCGAGGAATGAGCAGTTCTTC.

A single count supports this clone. The CDR3 DNA sequence: TGTGCCAGCAGCCTTGGAGACACCTACACTGAAGCTTTCTTT. Protein product: CASSLGDTYTEAFF. The chain uses TRBV9 and TRBJ1-1; D gene uncertain. The V and J ends lost 4 bases and 3 bases respectively, with 13 bases between them. The germline gives CDR1 SGDLS, CDR2 YYNGEE. The CDR3 covers 14 residues.